This T cell receptor (beta chain) was recorded in a study of blood T cells in healthy people across ages. Study findings and constraints: CMV infection status of these donors was not known. Long-lived donors carried more naive CD4+ cells and greater diversity than aged donors. Significant beta diversity loss was already apparent by age approximately 40, declining roughly linearly.

This clonotype appeared a few times. Antigen unknown. Possible read error: a much larger clone is one base away. Using a J-beta primer mix together with a sample-barcoded 5' primer, a second PCR was run for about 7 to 12 cycles. CDR3-containing paired-end reads numbered at least 2.5 million in each sample. TCRdb itself ran the 5' RACE reads through MiXCR, one entry per CDR3 protein. This sample yields 1.5 million to 2 million distinct CDR3 sequences, of which approximately 39% are seen a single time; about 23% belongs to the top ten. The receptor was isolated from a human donor in good health. Source material: blood.

CDR3 nucleotide sequence: TGCGCCAGCAGCCACTTGGGACTAGCGGAGTACAATGAGCAGTTCTTC. This gives the protein CASSHLGLAEYNEQFF. This rearrangement joins TRBV4-1 to TRBJ2-1; 11 positions agree with TRBD2. The germline V gene encodes CDR1 MGHRA and CDR2 YSYEKL. The V and J ends lost 3 bases and 4 bases, in that order; junction bases with no gene match: 5. The CDR3 has 16 amino acids.